A single sample is the source of the 21 T cell receptor beta chains below, sequenced in a study of T-cell memory formation after mild COVID-19. TCRdb redid the calling of the 5' RACE reads with MiXCR, one entry per CDR3 protein. The data hold 85,000 to 120,000 distinct CDR3 sequences, with 12% observed a single time. The sequencing input was PBMCs or a T cell subset sorted from them (not recorded which). These receptor sequences come from an adult woman who had mild COVID-19 (a few samples of this study predate the infection). Cell type and time point are not known.

The gene calls are TRBV7-6 and TRBJ1-6; a weak D match, TRBD1 (6 bases). Trimming removed 2 bases from V and 9 bases from J, with 8 bases in between. Germline assignment: CDR1 SGHVS and CDR2 FNYEAQ. The length of the CDR3 is 13 residues. The CDR3 bases are TGTGCCAGCAGCTTAACAGGGACTTCACCCCTCCACTTT. Translating it yields CASSLTGTSPLHF.

This clonotype has ten or more counts. The chain is built from TRBV4-3 and TRBJ2-1; D may be TRBD2 (5 bases). Germline V gene data show CDR1 as LGHNA and CDR2 as YSLEER. Trimming pared 0 bases from V and 3 bases from J, leaving 15 bases between. This CDR3 comprises 17 residues. The DNA for the CDR3 is TGCGCCAGCAGCCAAGATGCGGCGGGCGAGCTCTACAATGAGCAGTTCTTC. This gives the protein CASSQDAAGELYNEQFF.

On this clonotype: This may be a read error, as it is one base from a much larger clone. The chain employs TRBV5-1 and TRBJ2-5, with TRBD2 identical over 9 bases. CDR3 length: 15 residues. The germline CDR1 and CDR2 sequences are SGHRS and YFSETQ. With 4 bases clipped from V and 5 bases from J, the junction kept 9 bases outside the gene matches. The CDR3 sequence: CASSVASGIVETQYF. CDR3 DNA sequence: TGCGCCAGCAGCGTGGCTAGCGGGATCGTGGAGACCCAGTACTTC.

The J gene is TRBJ2-3, the V gene TRBV5-1, with D possibly called TRBD1 or TRBD2 (5 bases each). V dropped 0 bases and J dropped 3 bases, with 17 bases sitting between them. The V gene's germline CDR1 is SGHRS and CDR2 YFSETQ. This CDR3 has 17 residues. The CDR3: CASSLALAGTSTDTQYF. Written as DNA, the CDR3 is TGCGCCAGCAGCTTGGCGTTAGCCGGGACGTCGACAGATACGCAGTATTTT. Together with reference TRBV5-1 and TRBJ2-3, the CDR3 gives the full variable domain: KAGVTQTPRYLIKTRGQQVTLSCSPISGHRSVSWYQQTPGQGLQFLFEYFSETQRNKGNFPGRFSGRQFSNSRSEMNVSTLELGDSALYLCASSLALAGTSTDTQYFGPGTRLTVL.

The chain couples TRBV5-6 to TRBJ1-2, with D perhaps TRBD1 (5 bases). CDR3 length: 18 amino acids. Trimming removed 0 bases from V and 6 bases from J, with 24 bases in between. Germline V lookup: CDR1 SGHDT, CDR2 YYEEEE. The CDR3 nucleotides read TGTGCCAGCAGCTTGGCCGGTGGGACGCCACACCAGAGGAATGGCTACACCTTC. Translating gives CASSLAGGTPHQRNGYTF.

The CDR3 DNA reads as TGCGCCAGCAGCCAAGAAACCGGGGAGCTGTTTTTT. Protein product: CASSQETGELFF. The chain employs TRBV4-1 and TRBJ2-2; D remains ambiguous. The germline V gene has CDR1 MGHRA and CDR2 YSYEKL. V was trimmed by 0 bases and J by 5 bases, leaving 1 base between them. The length of the CDR3 is 12 residues.

The rearrangement uses TRBV3-1 and TRBJ1-1; D not certain. This CDR3 region has 13 residues. V was pared by 0 bases and J by 2 bases, with 4 bases between. Germline lookup yields CDR1 LGHDT and CDR2 YNNKEL (reference sequence). CDR3 nucleotides: TGTGCCAGCAGCCAAGAACCCAACACTGAAGCTTTCTTT. Translated, it gives CASSQEPNTEAFF.

A few counts support this clonotype. This sequence joins TRBV12-3 or TRBV12-4 and TRBJ2-5; no clear D. The CDR3 runs 12 residues. V gave up 5 bases and J gave up 5 bases, with 9 bases separating them. The CDR3 protein is CASSPAGETQYF. The CDR3 nucleotides read TGTGCCAGCAGTCCGGCCGGGGAGACCCAGTACTTC.

This clonotype was recorded a few times. V gene TRBV25-1 combines with J gene TRBJ2-7; 12 nucleotides align to TRBD2. The CDR3 is made up of 16 amino acids. Germline assignment: CDR1 MGHDK and CDR2 SYGVNS. After removal of 3 bases from V and 5 bases from J, the junction contained 8 bases not matched to a gene. CDR3 bases: TGTGCCAGCAGTGAGATTGGACTAGCGGGATGGGACGAGCAGTACTTC. This codes for CASSEIGLAGWDEQYF.

The table lists this clonotype with a few counts. The V gene is TRBV27, the J gene TRBJ2-7; D possibly corresponds to TRBD1 (6 bases). Trimming took 5 bases from V and 5 from J, leaving 13 bases between them. Germline lookup yields CDR1 MNHEY and CDR2 SMNVEV (reference sequence). This CDR3 comprises 13 residues. The CDR3 DNA is TGTGCCAGCAGTCTCACAGGGTACCACGAGCAGTACTTC. The encoded protein is CASSLTGYHEQYF.

In its sample, this clonotype was seen a few times. The chain uses TRBV7-8 and TRBJ2-1, with a tentative D call TRBD2 (5 bases). This CDR3 is 15 amino acids long. V was clipped by 8 bases and J by 9 bases, with 23 bases between them. Germline lookup yields CDR1 SGHVS and CDR2 FQNEAQ. The CDR3 DNA sequence: TGTGCCAGCGGACCCGGGATCGTTTCTCATGTTGAGCAGTTCTTC. This encodes CASGPGIVSHVEQFF.

In its sample, this clonotype was seen a few times. The V gene is TRBV4-3, the J gene TRBJ2-7; D possibly uses TRBD1 or TRBD2 (6 bases each). The ends were cut back, 1 base at V and 7 bases at J, with 11 bases in the middle. Germline assignment: CDR1 LGHNA and CDR2 YSLEER. This CDR3 spans 13 amino acids. CDR3 in DNA: TGCGCCAGCAGCCAAGTACTAGGGGGGGAGCAGTACTTC. Translation gives CASSQVLGGEQYF.

J is TRBJ1-2 and V is TRBV29-1; D unclear. Germline V lookup: CDR1 SQVTM, CDR2 ANQGSEA. Trimming left V 5 bases short and J 4 bases short, with 29 bases between. The CDR3 spans 18 residues. The CDR3 sequence is CSVIHDSVARPQIYGYTF. CDR3 DNA sequence: TGCAGCGTTATACATGATAGCGTTGCCAGACCCCAGATCTATGGCTACACCTTC.

This chain uses TRBV11-2 with TRBJ2-1, with 8 bases fitting TRBD1. Germline lookup yields CDR1 SGHAT and CDR2 FQNNGV. The V gene end was trimmed by 5 bases and the J gene end by 9 bases; junction bases not matched to a gene: 9. This CDR3 is 14 amino acids long. DNA for the CDR3: TGTGCCAGCAGCCCGACAGGGGAAGCGGGTGAGCAGTTCTTC. This sequence encodes CASSPTGEAGEQFF. Combining the CDR3 with reference TRBV11-2 and TRBJ2-1 gives the whole variable domain EAGVAQSPRYKIIEKRQSVAFWCNPISGHATLYWYQQILGQGPKLLIQFQNNGVVDDSQLPKDRFSAERLKGVDSTLKIQPAKLEDSAVYLCASSPTGEAGEQFFGPGTRLTVL.

The chain joins TRBV19 to TRBJ2-2, with TRBD1 matching 11 bases. The ends lost 5 bases at V and 4 bases at J; junction bases unmatched: 6. CDR1 and CDR2 from the germline V gene are LNHDA and SQIVND (reference sequence). This CDR3 contains 16 residues. The CDR3 DNA reads TGTGCCAGTAGTCCTGGGACAGGGGGAATCACCGGGGAGCTGTTTTTT. It specifies CASSPGTGGITGELFF.

This clonotype was counted at least ten times. The rearrangement uses TRBV27 and TRBJ2-1, with 9 positions matching TRBD2. Germline-derived CDR1 and CDR2 are MNHEY and SMNVEV (reference sequence). The V gene end was trimmed by 4 bases and the J gene end by 7 bases; junction bases not matched to a gene: 11. The CDR3 length is 16 residues. The CDR3 nucleotides read TGTGCCAGCAGTTGGAGAGGTAGCGGGGGCTTAAATGAGCAGTTCTTC. It specifies CASSWRGSGGLNEQFF.

The CDR3 spells CASSLAAGGGYTF. As DNA, the CDR3 is TGTGCCAGCAGCTTAGCTGCAGGCGGTGGCTACACCTTC. This chain uses TRBV13 with TRBJ1-2; D gene ambiguous. The CDR3 contains 13 residues. Per the germline V gene, CDR1 is PRHDT and CDR2 is FYEKMQ (reference sequence). Trimming took 1 base from V and 7 from J, leaving 10 bases between them.

This sequence joins TRBV13 and TRBJ2-3, with D tentatively TRBD2 (7 bases). Germline V gene lookup returns CDR1 PRHDT and CDR2 FYEKMQ (reference sequence). The CDR3 totals 15 residues. V lost 3 bases and J 1 base, leaving 11 bases between the germline ends. This CDR3 is CASSLREGGTDTQYF. CDR3 sequence (DNA): TGTGCCAGCAGCTTGAGGGAGGGGGGCACAGATACGCAGTATTTT.

The chain couples TRBV9 to TRBJ2-2; 10 nucleotides agree with TRBD2. The germline V gene has CDR1 SGDLS and CDR2 YYNGEE. Trimming at V came to 5 bases and at J to 3 bases, leaving 7 bases not matched to a gene. The CDR3 runs 16 residues. The CDR3 DNA sequence: TGTGCCAGCAGTCCTCGACTAGCGGGTGACACCGGGGAGCTGTTTTTT. Translated: CASSPRLAGDTGELFF.

Many counts were recorded for this clonotype. The chain links TRBV5-8 to TRBJ2-2; 8 bases map to TRBD2. Germline V gene data show CDR1 as SGHTS and CDR2 as YDEGEE. The CDR3 runs 16 residues. V gave up 0 bases and J gave up 8 bases; unmatched junction bases: 9. The CDR3 DNA is TGTGCCAGCAGCTTGGAAGCGGGGGACTGGAGGGGGGAGCTGTTTTTT. As protein: CASSLEAGDWRGELFF.

The genes are TRBV28 and TRBJ2-7, with 13 bases identical to TRBD2. The CDR3 sequence is 19 residues long. The trim removed 5 bases at V and 2 bases at J, leaving 15 bases unmatched. The germline gives CDR1 MDHEN, CDR2 SYDVKM. The CDR3 here is CASSLPLGTSGRVPYEQYF. In DNA form, the CDR3 reads TGTGCCAGCAGTCTACCCCTTGGTACTAGCGGGAGGGTTCCCTACGAGCAGTACTTC. Together with reference TRBV28 and TRBJ2-7, the CDR3 gives the full variable domain: DVKVTQSSRYLVKRTGEKVFLECVQDMDHENMFWYRQDPGLGLRLIYFSYDVKMKEKGDIPEGYSVSREKKERFSLILESASTNQTSMYLCASSLPLGTSGRVPYEQYFGPGTRLTVT.